The source of this T cell receptor (beta chain) is a study of radiotherapy plus CTLA-4 blockade in lung cancer. Comments on this clone: What it recognizes is unknown.

Focal radiation with ipilimumab CTLA-4 blockade was given to patients with chemo-refractory metastatic non-small-cell lung cancer. The protocol was immunoSEQ multiplex PCR, while the TCRdb copy is restricted to in-frame clones and leaves out a portion. The data hold tens of thousands of clones, with around 79% observed a single time. General study findings and limits: Blood saw expansion of tumor-derived TCR clones after radiotherapy plus ipilimumab. Reports state that early shifts in blood T cell clones, with interferon-beta, best predicted response.

This clonotype originated in a human donor with non-small cell lung cancer who had a complete response to radiotherapy plus ipilimumab. The starting material was peripheral blood, obtained from a patient treated with radiotherapy plus ipilimumab.

CDR3 nucleotide sequence: TGCGCCAGCAGTACGGACAGGGCGACACCCAAAAACATTCAGTACTTC. Protein: CASSTDRATPKNIQYF. V and J are TRBV4-1 and TRBJ2-4; TRBD1 aligns across 8 bases. The junction had 9 bases not matched to a gene; V was cut back by 6 bases and J by 2 bases. The germline CDR1 and CDR2 sequences are MGHRA and YSYEKL. CDR3 length: 16 residues.